The present T cell receptor (beta chain) was sequenced within a study of blood T cell repertoires in COVID-19. Data came from immunoSEQ multiplex PCR; TCRdb stores just in-frame clones and leaves some out. In the table there are 200,000 to 250,000 clones, 65% to 90% of which are singletons. V was cut by 0 bases and J by 5 bases, with 13 bases left in between. There are 16 residues in the CDR3. CDR1 is LNHNV, CDR2 YYDKDF, per germline (reference sequence). The sequence derives from a woman between 65 and 79 years old with COVID-19, enrolled during active disease. The chain employs TRBV15 and TRBJ1-4; tentatively, D is TRBD1 (5 bases). Specimen: peripheral blood. This chain's CDR3 is CATSRDGAGMNEKLFF. CDR3 sequence (DNA): TGTGCCACCAGCAGAGATGGGGCAGGGATGAATGAAAAACTGTTTTTT.